These 18 T cell receptor beta chains were all obtained from the same sample, sequenced in a study of a mutant IDH1 vaccine in newly diagnosed glioma. Their specific antigens are unknown. Time point of the sample: week 11, during vaccination. Each vaccine dose was 300 ug of mutant IDH1 20-mer peptide, with topical imiquimod. Sequencing used immunoSEQ multiplex PCR; TCRdb keeps in-frame clones, though not all of them. Of about 60,000 clones listed, about four fifths are singletons. The sample consisted of PBMCs, taken from a glioma patient whose treatment included an IDH1 peptide vaccine. The receptors were sampled from a woman between 50 and 59 years old with glioma.

J is TRBJ1-4 and V is TRBV7-2; no firm D call. CDR1 is SGHTA and CDR2 is FQGNSA in the germline V gene. This CDR3 spans 14 amino acids. Between the trimmed V and J ends, which lost 10 bases and 1 base, there was a span of 13 bases. The CDR3 region is CATGRTGTNEKLFF. CDR3 DNA: TGTGCCACCGGGAGGACGGGAACTAATGAAAAACTGTTTTTT.

The CDR3 bases are TGTGCCAGCAGCGCCGGGACAGCCTACGAGCAGTACTTC. It encodes CASSAGTAYEQYF. The chain links TRBV27 to TRBJ2-7; 7 positions match TRBD1. The CDR3 sequence is 13 residues long. Germline V gives CDR1 MNHEY, CDR2 SMNVEV (reference sequence). V shed 6 bases and J 2 bases; nucleotides not matched to a gene: 4.

Only a few counts were recorded for this clone. This chain connects TRBV10-3 to TRBJ2-3, with no clear D. V lost 5 bases and J 3 bases, leaving 3 bases between the germline ends. This CDR3 has 11 residues. Germline CDR1 ENHRY, CDR2 SYGVKD. CDR3 coding DNA: TGTGCCATCAGTCAAACAGATACGCAGTATTTT. The encoded protein is CAISQTDTQYF.

The genes are TRBV6-5 and TRBJ2-7; D not resolved. Per the germline V gene, CDR1 is MNHEY and CDR2 is SVGAGI. Deletions cut 3 bases from V and 3 bases from J, with 9 bases between. The CDR3 has 13 amino acids. Written as DNA, the CDR3 is TGTGCCAGCAGTTATAGGGTTAGCTACGAGCAGTACTTC. Its protein is CASSYRVSYEQYF.

This chain links TRBV29-1 with TRBJ2-7; 7 bases fit TRBD1. Germline trimming cut 7 bases from V and 1 base from J; bases unmatched to any gene: 16. The germline V gene encodes CDR1 SQVTM and CDR2 ANQGSEA. The CDR3 covers 16 residues. CDR3 amino acids: CSAWGSMETGSYEQYF. Written as DNA, the CDR3 is TGCAGCGCCTGGGGGTCGATGGAGACAGGGTCCTACGAGCAGTACTTC.

This clone has only one observation. The chain couples TRBV29-1 to TRBJ2-3, with 14 nucleotides matching TRBD2. The CDR3 length is 16 residues. Trimming cost V 6 bases and J 1 base; bases outside gene matches: 6. Germline CDR1 and CDR2: SQVTM and ANQGSEA. The DNA of the CDR3 is TGCAGCGTCCGGACTAGCGGGGGGAAAGGCACAGATACGCAGTATTTT. Protein sequence: CSVRTSGGKGTDTQYF.

The V gene is TRBV19, the J gene TRBJ1-1; tentative D call: TRBD1 (6 bases). The germline gives CDR1 LNHDA, CDR2 SQIVND (reference sequence). The CDR3 length is 15 residues. V was trimmed by 3 bases and J by 1 base, leaving 12 bases between them. Here the CDR3 reads CASSIRDNPNTEAFF. In DNA form, the CDR3 reads TGTGCCAGTAGTATCCGGGACAACCCGAACACTGAAGCTTTCTTT.

This chain joins TRBV7-9 and TRBJ2-1; D unclear. This CDR3 has 11 residues. Germline assignment: CDR1 SEHNR and CDR2 FQNEAQ (reference sequence). V lost 1 base, J lost 10 bases, and 5 bases lay in between. The CDR3 region is CASSLGVEQFF. The CDR3 bases are TGTGCCAGCAGCTTAGGGGTGGAGCAGTTCTTC.

The V and J genes are TRBV4-1 and TRBJ1-5, with D maybe TRBD1 (6 bases). The CDR3 runs 15 residues. V shed 1 base and J shed 7 bases, with 14 bases lying between them. From germline, CDR1 is MGHRA and CDR2 YSYEKL. The CDR3 DNA is TGCGCCAGCAGCCAAGCGGGGGCAGCGGGACAGCCCCAGCATTTT. Amino acids: CASSQAGAAGQPQHF.

This clone appeared once. The chain is built from TRBV5-4 and TRBJ1-2; D not certain. The CDR3 consists of 15 residues. V was shortened by 0 bases and J by 8 bases, with 17 bases between the two germline ends. CDR1 is SGHNT and CDR2 is YYREEE in the germline V gene (reference sequence). The CDR3 reads CASSLAGPSDGGYTF. In nucleotides, the CDR3 is TGTGCCAGCAGCTTGGCCGGCCCCTCAGACGGGGGCTACACCTTC. The variable domain in full, with the rest retrieved from reference TRBV5-4 and TRBJ1-2, is ETGVTQSPTHLIKTRGQQVTLRCSSQSGHNTVSWYQQALGQGPQFIFQYYREEENGRGNFPPRFSGLQFPNYSSELNVNALELDDSALYLCASSLAGPSDGGYTFGSGTRLTVV.

The chain uses TRBV30 and TRBJ1-6, with D possibly TRBD1 on 5 matching bases. This CDR3 is built from 12 residues. V was clipped by 4 bases and J by 9 bases, with 10 bases between them. CDR1 is GTSNPN, CDR2 SVGIG, per germline (reference sequence). The CDR3 DNA is TGTGCCTGGACTCAAAGGGGTTCACCCCTCCACTTT. It yields the protein CAWTQRGSPLHF.

The rearrangement joins TRBV11-3 to TRBJ1-1; 7 bases align to TRBD1. CDR3 length: 12 residues. V shed 7 bases and J 8 bases; nucleotides not matched to a gene: 7. Germline values: CDR1 SGHNT, CDR2 YENEEA. The CDR3 DNA sequence: TGTGCCAGCACCAGGGGACAGAGAGAAGCTTTCTTT. This codes for CASTRGQREAFF.

This clone was observed a few times. The chain recombines TRBV14 with TRBJ1-2; perhaps TRBD1 as D (5 bases). Germline V gives CDR1 SGHDN, CDR2 FVKESK. Trimming took 1 base from V and 5 from J, leaving 20 bases between them. There are 17 residues in the CDR3. CDR3 in amino acids: CASSQGVRGHPGYGYTF. The CDR3 coding sequence is TGTGCCAGCAGCCAAGGCGTTAGGGGCCACCCCGGGTATGGCTACACCTTC.

The J gene is TRBJ2-3, the V gene TRBV7-2; tentative D call: TRBD1 (5 bases). Trimming shortened V by 5 bases and J by 0 bases, and 18 bases separated the two germline ends. Germline V CDR1 and CDR2: SGHTA, FQGNSA. This CDR3 has 17 residues. The CDR3 DNA reads TGTGCCAGCAGCCCTGGAGTTCGGGCAGGGAGCACAGATACGCAGTATTTT. This codes for CASSPGVRAGSTDTQYF.

The chain couples TRBV7-9 to TRBJ2-5; D is ambiguous. V lost 5 bases and J 1 base, leaving 2 bases between the germline ends. The germline V gene encodes CDR1 SEHNR and CDR2 FQNEAQ (reference sequence). The CDR3 has 11 amino acids. This chain's CDR3 is CASSLQETQYF. The CDR3 coding sequence is TGTGCCAGCAGCCTCCAAGAGACCCAGTACTTC. The full variable domain, completed using reference TRBV7-9 and TRBJ2-5, is DTGVSQNPRHKITKRGQNVTFRCDPISEHNRLYWYRQTLGQGPEFLTYFQNEAQLEKSRLLSDRFSAERPKGSFSTLEIQRTEQGDSAMYLCASSLQETQYFGPGTRLLVL.

This clone was observed a single time. The gene calls are TRBV29-1 and TRBJ2-1; perhaps TRBD1 as D (5 bases). The CDR3 has 12 amino acids. The germline CDR1 and CDR2 sequences are SQVTM and ANQGSEA. V was shortened by 7 bases and J by 4 bases, with 11 bases between the two germline ends. Written as DNA, the CDR3 is TGCAGCGCCAGCGACAGATACAATGAGCAGTTCTTC. It translates to CSASDRYNEQFF.

The chain uses TRBV6-6 and TRBJ1-3; weak D call: TRBD1 (6 bases). This CDR3 region has 14 residues. Germline lookup yields CDR1 MNHNY and CDR2 SVGAGI (reference sequence). Deletions cut 10 bases from V and 1 base from J, with 14 bases between. The CDR3, as DNA: TGTGCCACCGCGACAGGCCTGTCTGGAAACACCATATATTTT. Residues: CATATGLSGNTIYF.

This clone occurred a few times. This chain connects TRBV6-5 to TRBJ1-6; D is unresolved. V shed 5 bases and J shed 5 bases, with 4 bases lying between them. In germline, CDR1 is MNHEY, CDR2 SVGAGI. The CDR3 sequence is 12 residues long. For the CDR3, the DNA is TGTGCCAGCAGTGACGATAATTCACCCCTCCACTTT. It encodes CASSDDNSPLHF.